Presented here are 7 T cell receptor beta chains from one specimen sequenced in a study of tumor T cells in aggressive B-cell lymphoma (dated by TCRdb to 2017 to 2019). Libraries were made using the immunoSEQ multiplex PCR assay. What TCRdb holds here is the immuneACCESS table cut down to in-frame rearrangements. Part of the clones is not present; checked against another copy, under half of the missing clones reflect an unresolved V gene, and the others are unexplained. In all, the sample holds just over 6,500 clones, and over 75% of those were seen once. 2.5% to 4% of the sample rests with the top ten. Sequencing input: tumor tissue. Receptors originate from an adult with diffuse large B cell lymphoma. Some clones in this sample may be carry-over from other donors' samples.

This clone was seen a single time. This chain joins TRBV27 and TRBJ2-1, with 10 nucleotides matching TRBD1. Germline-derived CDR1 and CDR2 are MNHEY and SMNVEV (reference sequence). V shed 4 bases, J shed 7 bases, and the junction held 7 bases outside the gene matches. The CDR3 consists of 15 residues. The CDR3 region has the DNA TGTGCCAGCAGTTCTGGGGACAGGGGTATAAATGAGCAGTTCTTC. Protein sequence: CASSSGDRGINEQFF.

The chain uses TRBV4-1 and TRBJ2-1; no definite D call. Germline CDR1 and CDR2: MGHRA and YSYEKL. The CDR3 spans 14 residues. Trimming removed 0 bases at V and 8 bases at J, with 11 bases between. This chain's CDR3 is CASSQEPSLHEQFF. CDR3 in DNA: TGCGCCAGCAGCCAAGAACCGAGTTTGCATGAGCAGTTCTTC.

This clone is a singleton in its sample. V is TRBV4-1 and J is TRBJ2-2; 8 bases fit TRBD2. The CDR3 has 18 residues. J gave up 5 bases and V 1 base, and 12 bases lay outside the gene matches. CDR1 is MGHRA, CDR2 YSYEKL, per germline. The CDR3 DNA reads TGCGCCAGCAGCCAAGCGATCTCGTCGGGGGGGCTTACCGGGGAGCTGTTTTTT. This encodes CASSQAISSGGLTGELFF.

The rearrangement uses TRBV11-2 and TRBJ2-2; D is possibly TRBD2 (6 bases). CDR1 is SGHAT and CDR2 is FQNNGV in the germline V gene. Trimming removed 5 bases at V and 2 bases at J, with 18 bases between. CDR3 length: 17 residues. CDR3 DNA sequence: TGTGCCAGCAGCGCAATCCCCTCGGAGGGTAACACCGGGGAGCTGTTTTTT. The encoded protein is CASSAIPSEGNTGELFF.

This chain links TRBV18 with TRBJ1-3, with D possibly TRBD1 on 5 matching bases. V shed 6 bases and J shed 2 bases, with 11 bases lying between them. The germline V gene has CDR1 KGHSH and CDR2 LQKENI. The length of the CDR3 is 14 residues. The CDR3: CASSLQGAGNTIYF. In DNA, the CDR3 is TGTGCCAGCTCGCTTCAGGGTGCTGGAAACACCATATATTTT.

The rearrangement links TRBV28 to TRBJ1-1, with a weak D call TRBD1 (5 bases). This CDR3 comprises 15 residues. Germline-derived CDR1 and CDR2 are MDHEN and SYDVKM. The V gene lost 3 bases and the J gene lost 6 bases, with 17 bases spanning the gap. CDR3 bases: TGTGCCAGCAGTTTCCTGTGGGGGGAGGCGGCTGAAGCTTTCTTT. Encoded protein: CASSFLWGEAAEAFF.

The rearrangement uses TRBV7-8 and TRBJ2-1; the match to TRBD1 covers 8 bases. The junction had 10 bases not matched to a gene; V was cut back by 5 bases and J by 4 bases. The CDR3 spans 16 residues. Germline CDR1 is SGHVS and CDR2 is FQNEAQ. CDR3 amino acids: CASSPRTGPRYNEQFF. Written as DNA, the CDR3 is TGTGCCAGCAGCCCCAGGACAGGGCCGAGATACAATGAGCAGTTCTTC.